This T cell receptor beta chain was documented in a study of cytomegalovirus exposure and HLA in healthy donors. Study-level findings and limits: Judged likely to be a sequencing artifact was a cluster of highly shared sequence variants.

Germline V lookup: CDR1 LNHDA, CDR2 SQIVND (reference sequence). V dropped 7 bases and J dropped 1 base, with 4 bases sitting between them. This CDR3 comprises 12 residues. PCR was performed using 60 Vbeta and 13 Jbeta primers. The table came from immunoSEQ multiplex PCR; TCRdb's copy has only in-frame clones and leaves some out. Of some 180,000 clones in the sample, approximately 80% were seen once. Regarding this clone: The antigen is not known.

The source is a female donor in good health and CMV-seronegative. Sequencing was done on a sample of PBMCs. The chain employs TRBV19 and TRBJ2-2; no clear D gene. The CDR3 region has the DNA TGTGCCAGTAACAGGAACACCGGGGAGCTGTTTTTT. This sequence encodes CASNRNTGELFF.